Below, one TCR beta chain is given with its context. No antigen is known for it. The sample originates from a study of a mutant IDH1 vaccine in newly diagnosed glioma. Time point given: week 11, during vaccination. Vaccinated patients received 300 ug of mutant IDH1 20-mer peptide per dose, with topical imiquimod. Sequencing was performed with immunoSEQ multiplex PCR; in TCRdb, only in-frame clones are kept and a portion is missing. The sample includes 110,000 or so clones, about 90% of them seen just once. There are 14 residues in the CDR3. V was clipped by 6 bases and J by 4 bases, with 14 bases between them. Germline assignment: CDR1 SGHKS and CDR2 YYEKEE (reference sequence).

This TCR was sampled from a woman between 45 and 65 years old with glioma. V gene TRBV5-5 combines with J gene TRBJ1-5; a weak D match, TRBD1 (5 bases). The sequencing used PBMCs, collected from a glioma patient whose treatment included an IDH1 peptide vaccine. CDR3 nucleotide sequence: TGTGCCAGCACCCCGGAGGAGGGGAATCAGCCCCAGCATTTT. It yields the protein CASTPEEGNQPQHF.